Shown below are 22 T cell receptor beta chains from a single sample sequenced in a study of neurological immune-mediated disorders. TCRdb analysed the 5' RACE reads with MiXCR anew, one entry per CDR3 protein. The sample lists around 100,000 distinct CDR3 sequences; roughly a tenth were seen once. As to time point: longitudinal time-point 3. The source material was PBMCs. The receptors derive from a female donor with HTLV-1-associated myelopathy (HAM/TSP).

V usage is TRBV9 and J usage is TRBJ2-3, with unresolved D. The CDR3 is 13 amino acids. V lost 4 bases and J 2 bases, leaving 8 bases between the germline ends. CDR1 is SGDLS and CDR2 is YYNGEE in the germline V gene. The DNA for the CDR3 is TGTGCCAGCAGCAGGGCGTACACAGATACGCAGTATTTT. Its protein is CASSRAYTDTQYF.

This chain connects TRBV5-6 to TRBJ2-5, with D maybe TRBD2 (5 bases). Germline CDR1 and CDR2: SGHDT and YYEEEE. Trimming stripped 0 bases from V and 5 bases from J, with 11 bases between. CDR3 size: 14 residues. CDR3 residues: CASSLAGPGETQYF. CDR3 nucleotide sequence: TGTGCCAGCAGCTTGGCGGGCCCGGGGGAGACCCAGTACTTC.

This clonotype was detected many times. The chain employs TRBV20-1 and TRBJ1-6; TRBD1 might be the D (5 bases). V was shortened by 0 bases and J by 13 bases, with 22 bases between the two germline ends. Germline assignment: CDR1 DFQATT and CDR2 SNEGSKA (reference sequence). CDR3 size: 16 residues. The CDR3 loop reads CSARDSVEVNGAPLHF. The DNA for the CDR3 is TGCAGTGCTAGAGATTCGGTCGAGGTCAATGGGGCCCCCCTCCACTTT.

This clonotype was seen repeatedly, ten times or more. The rearrangement links TRBV12-3 or TRBV12-4 to TRBJ1-2; the D is unclear. The CDR3 covers 14 residues. V was trimmed by 8 bases and J by 4 bases, leaving 17 bases between them. DNA of the CDR3: TGTGCCAGCGGAAGCTTCGCCGCGAGCTATGGCTACACCTTC. This codes for CASGSFAASYGYTF.

This clonotype is categorized as medium-sized. The CDR3 sequence is CASIPSAGRSSPLHF. CDR3 sequence (DNA): TGTGCCAGCATCCCATCAGCGGGGCGTTCTTCACCCCTCCACTTT. This sequence joins TRBV28 and TRBJ1-6; perhaps TRBD1 as D (5 bases). Trimming cost V 7 bases and J 9 bases, with 19 bases left between them. From germline, CDR1 is MDHEN and CDR2 SYDVKM. The CDR3 covers 15 residues. The whole variable domain, filled in from reference TRBV28 and TRBJ1-6, reads DVKVTQSSRYLVKRTGEKVFLECVQDMDHENMFWYRQDPGLGLRLIYFSYDVKMKEKGDIPEGYSVSREKKERFSLILESASTNQTSMYLCASIPSAGRSSPLHFGNGTRLTVT.

The CDR3 sequence is CAISVAGGHEQFF. The DNA of the CDR3 is TGTGCCATCAGTGTAGCGGGGGGACACGAGCAGTTCTTC. The chain is built from TRBV10-3 and TRBJ2-1; 10 nucleotides agree with TRBD2. Germline V gene lookup returns CDR1 ENHRY and CDR2 SYGVKD. Trimming at V came to 4 bases and at J to 10 bases, leaving 4 bases not matched to a gene. This CDR3 comprises 13 residues.

There are many counts of this clonotype. The rearrangement uses TRBV3-1 and TRBJ2-1, with TRBD2 identical over 9 bases. There are 15 residues in the CDR3. Germline assignment: CDR1 LGHDT and CDR2 YNNKEL (reference sequence). V was pared by 4 bases and J by 7 bases, with 8 bases of the junction left unmatched. CDR3 residues: CASSPSSGAWNEQFF. Written as DNA, the CDR3 is TGTGCCAGCAGCCCATCTAGCGGGGCCTGGAATGAGCAGTTCTTC.

The sample holds many counts of this clonotype. The gene calls are TRBV5-1 and TRBJ1-5; D remains ambiguous. Germline values: CDR1 SGHRS, CDR2 YFSETQ. Trimming left V 0 bases short and J 4 bases short, with 8 bases between. The CDR3 is made up of 14 amino acids. CDR3 region: CASSLESGNQPQHF. The CDR3 nucleotides read TGCGCCAGCAGCTTGGAGTCAGGAAATCAGCCCCAGCATTTT.

This clonotype was observed many times. The genes are TRBV4-1 and TRBJ2-7; 8 nucleotides align to TRBD2. Germline loops: CDR1 MGHRA, CDR2 YSYEKL. Germline trimming cut 2 bases from V and 0 bases from J; bases unmatched to any gene: 9. The CDR3 covers 17 residues. The DNA for the CDR3 is TGCGCCAGCAGCCAATTAGTAGCGGGACCGAGCTCCTACGAGCAGTACTTC. Translated, it gives CASSQLVAGPSSYEQYF.

The table lists this clonotype with a few counts. The chain couples TRBV5-1 to TRBJ2-1, with D uncertain. The V gene's germline CDR1 is SGHRS and CDR2 YFSETQ. V lost 4 bases and J 6 bases, leaving 14 bases between the germline ends. This CDR3 comprises 14 residues. As DNA, the CDR3 is TGCGCCAGCAGCAGTTCAGCAAAGGCCAATGAGCAGTTCTTC. Encoded protein: CASSSSAKANEQFF.

This clonotype was detected only a few times. This chain connects TRBV18 to TRBJ2-7; TRBD1 is a possible D gene (6 bases). This CDR3 comprises 15 residues. Germline CDR1 is KGHSH and CDR2 is LQKENI. Trimming pared 3 bases from V and 0 bases from J, leaving 12 bases between. Here the CDR3 DNA reads TGTGCCAGCTCACCCAGACAGGCTGTCTCCTACGAGCAGTACTTC. Its protein is CASSPRQAVSYEQYF.

This clonotype was counted at least ten times. This chain's CDR3 is CASSVSWTDTQYF. In DNA, the CDR3 is TGCGCCAGCAGCGTATCTTGGACAGATACGCAGTATTTT. This chain joins TRBV5-1 and TRBJ2-3; D is undetermined. The CDR3 totals 13 residues. The V end lost 4 bases, the J end lost 3 bases, and 9 bases lay between the germline ends. Germline assignment: CDR1 SGHRS and CDR2 YFSETQ.

The chain recombines TRBV5-1 with TRBJ2-3, with D maybe TRBD2 (5 bases). The germline CDR1 and CDR2 sequences are SGHRS and YFSETQ. With 5 bases removed from V and 5 bases from J, the gap between germline ends came to 15 bases. The CDR3 has 14 residues. In DNA, the CDR3 is TGCGCCAGCAGTAAAGAGCAGAGCGGAGATACGCAGTATTTT. Residues: CASSKEQSGDTQYF.

The chain recombines TRBV5-5 with TRBJ2-1; 10 bases align to TRBD2. From germline, CDR1 is SGHKS and CDR2 YYEKEE (reference sequence). The V segment lost 0 bases and the J segment 8 bases; nucleotides outside the gene matches: 11. The CDR3 totals 17 residues. CDR3 region: CASSLELRSGGAYEQFF. CDR3 sequence (DNA): TGTGCCAGCAGCTTGGAGTTAAGAAGCGGGGGGGCGTATGAGCAGTTCTTC.

This clonotype was seen many times. The V and J genes are TRBV9 and TRBJ2-3; TRBD2 aligns across 15 bases. This CDR3 has 22 residues. In germline, CDR1 is SGDLS, CDR2 YYNGEE. V lost 4 bases and J lost 2; bases outside the gene matches: 20. CDR3: CASSPQPGSGTSGGLVTDTQYF. As DNA, the CDR3 is TGTGCCAGCAGCCCTCAGCCTGGATCCGGGACTAGCGGGGGGCTGGTCACAGATACGCAGTATTTT.

This clonotype was picked up many times. This sequence joins TRBV12-3 or TRBV12-4 and TRBJ2-5, with TRBD2 matching 9 bases. Germline trimming cut 6 bases from V and 0 bases from J; bases unmatched to any gene: 5. This CDR3 comprises 15 residues. In DNA, the CDR3 is TGTGCCAGCAGACCGGGACTAGCAGACCAAGAGACCCAGTACTTC. Translation: CASRPGLADQETQYF.

This clonotype was counted many times. V and J are TRBV20-1 and TRBJ2-3; 7 nucleotides match TRBD1. From germline, CDR1 is DFQATT and CDR2 SNEGSKA (reference sequence). The CDR3 consists of 15 residues. V lost 0 bases, J lost 4 bases, and 7 bases stayed unmatched. CDR3 protein: CSARDARGHSDTQYF. The DNA for the CDR3 is TGCAGTGCTAGAGATGCGAGGGGGCACTCAGATACGCAGTATTTT.

This clonotype was found many times. J is TRBJ2-7 and V is TRBV11-2; D is ambiguous. Germline CDR1 SGHAT, CDR2 FQNNGV. The length of the CDR3 is 14 residues. V lost 1 base and J 2 bases, leaving 9 bases between the germline ends. The chain's CDR3 is CASSLGGLTYEQYF. The CDR3 DNA follows: TGTGCCAGCAGCTTAGGGGGTCTTACCTACGAGCAGTACTTC.

This clonotype was recorded at least ten times. The J gene is TRBJ2-2, the V gene TRBV25-1, with D unclear. V lost 5 bases and J lost 4, with 14 bases in between. The CDR3 consists of 15 residues. Germline loops: CDR1 MGHDK, CDR2 SYGVNS. The CDR3 DNA reads TGTGCCAGCAGTCGGAGCGACTCTATCACCGGGGAGCTGTTTTTT. This codes for CASSRSDSITGELFF.

This clonotype showed up many times. V and J are TRBV7-2 and TRBJ2-2; 10 positions agree with TRBD1. The CDR3 covers 17 residues. Germline V CDR1 and CDR2: SGHTA, FQGNSA. J gave up 5 bases and V 5 bases, and 11 bases lay outside the gene matches. Here the CDR3 reads CASSPRPGQGLTGELFF. DNA for the CDR3: TGTGCCAGCAGCCCTCGTCCGGGACAGGGGCTAACCGGGGAGCTGTTTTTT.

This clonotype was counted ten times or more. CDR3 nucleotides: TGCGCCAGCAGTGAGTCGTCGGCAGGGACCAATGAGCAGTTCTTC. Encoded protein: CASSESSAGTNEQFF. V is TRBV10-2 and J is TRBJ2-1; either TRBD1 or TRBD2 may supply D (5 bases each). Germline CDR1 reads WSHSY; CDR2 reads SAAADI. The CDR3 has 15 residues. Trimming left V 0 bases short and J 6 bases short, with 12 bases between.

The table lists this clonotype with many counts. In DNA form, the CDR3 reads TGCGCCAGCAGCTTGGTAGCGGGGGGGCAAGAGACCCAGTACTTC. Its protein product is CASSLVAGGQETQYF. The chain carries TRBV5-1 and TRBJ2-5, with TRBD2 matching 11 bases. Germline V gene lookup returns CDR1 SGHRS and CDR2 YFSETQ. The V gene end was trimmed by 0 bases and the J gene end by 2 bases; junction bases not matched to a gene: 0. The CDR3 length is 15 residues. Full variable domain (missing parts from reference TRBV5-1 and TRBJ2-5): KAGVTQTPRYLIKTRGQQVTLSCSPISGHRSVSWYQQTPGQGLQFLFEYFSETQRNKGNFPGRFSGRQFSNSRSEMNVSTLELGDSALYLCASSLVAGGQETQYFGPGTRLLVL.